Sequencing of this TCR beta chain was carried out in a study of T cell responses to AZD1222 COVID-19 vaccine. Study-wide background: Researchers grouped second doses given at about 4 or about 12 weeks into one pool. Study-wide results and limits: Donors were largely white British and mainly female; clonal diversity was possibly underestimated. Across spike, vaccine-associated CD4 TCRs were found, dominant at 160-218 and 743-854.

The data were produced by immunoSEQ multiplex PCR, yet TCRdb's version contains in-frame clones alone and is incomplete. There are around 100,000 clones in the sample; roughly 91% occur only once, and around 1.7% lies in the top ten. A note on this clone: What it binds is unknown.

The sequencing used peripheral blood, collected on day 0 of AZD1222 vaccination. The TCR comes from an adult in good health.

This CDR3 is CASSLGPNQPQHF. Here the CDR3 DNA reads TGTGCCAGCAGCTTGGGTCCCAATCAGCCCCAGCATTTT. V is TRBV5-6 and J is TRBJ1-5, with unresolved D. Trimming left V 0 bases short and J 3 bases short, with 4 bases between. This CDR3 is built from 13 residues. CDR1 and CDR2 (germline): SGHDT, YYEEEE.